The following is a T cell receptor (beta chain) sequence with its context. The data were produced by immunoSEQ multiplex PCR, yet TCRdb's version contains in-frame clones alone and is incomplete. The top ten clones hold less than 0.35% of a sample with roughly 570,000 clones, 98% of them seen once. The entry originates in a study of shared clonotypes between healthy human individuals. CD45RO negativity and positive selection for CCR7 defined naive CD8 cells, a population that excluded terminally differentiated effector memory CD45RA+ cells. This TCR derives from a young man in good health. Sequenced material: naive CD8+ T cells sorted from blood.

The CDR3 spells CASRGGQNQPQHF. The CDR3 DNA is TGTGCCAGCAGGGGAGGACAGAATCAGCCCCAGCATTTT. This chain joins TRBV7-9 and TRBJ1-5, with a tentative D call TRBD1 (6 bases). Per the germline V gene, CDR1 is SEHNR and CDR2 is FQNEAQ (reference sequence). V dropped 6 bases and J dropped 4 bases, with 10 bases sitting between them. The CDR3 has 13 amino acids.